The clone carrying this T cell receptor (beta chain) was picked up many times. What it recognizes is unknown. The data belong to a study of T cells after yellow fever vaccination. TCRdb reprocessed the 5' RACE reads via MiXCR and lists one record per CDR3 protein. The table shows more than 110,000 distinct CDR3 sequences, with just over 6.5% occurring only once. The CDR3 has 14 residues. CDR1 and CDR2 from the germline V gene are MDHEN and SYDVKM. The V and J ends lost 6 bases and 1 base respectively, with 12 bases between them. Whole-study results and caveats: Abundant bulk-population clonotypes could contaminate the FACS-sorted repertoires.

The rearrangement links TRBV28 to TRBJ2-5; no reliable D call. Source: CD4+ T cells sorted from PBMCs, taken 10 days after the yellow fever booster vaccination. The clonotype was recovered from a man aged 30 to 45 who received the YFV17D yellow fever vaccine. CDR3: CASSSHGPQETQYF. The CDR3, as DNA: TGTGCCAGCAGCTCCCATGGCCCCCAAGAGACCCAGTACTTC.